This T cell receptor beta chain was identified in a study of CD8 T cells in ankylosing spondylitis. The study's findings and limits: It appeared that ankylosing spondylitis blood was characterized by a TCR beta motif of several highly homologous variants. Disease-linked clones displayed a CD8+ phenotype and appeared relatively rarely in peripheral blood. Several of the motif variants were reported before in synovial fluid and blood from reactive arthritis. Reportedly, matched ankylosing spondylitis synovial fluid was significantly enriched for disease-linked clones.

Quantitative 5'-RACE with molecular barcodes was used to make the TCR beta libraries. TCRdb re-called the 5' RACE reads with MiXCR, one entry per CDR3 protein. The data hold 450,000 or so distinct CDR3 sequences, with roughly a quarter observed a single time. Comment on this clonotype: Its antigen remains unknown. Because the CDR3 is missing its conserved closing phenylalanine or tryptophan, this is likely a read error.

Germline loops: CDR1 SEHNR, CDR2 FQNEAQ (reference sequence). The length of the CDR3 is 13 residues. V was pared by 9 bases and J by 3 bases, with 4 bases of the junction left unmatched. The rearrangement uses TRBV7-9 and TRBJ1-1, with 10 bases identical to TRBD1. Sequenced input: blood, either unsorted or a sorted T cell fraction (not recorded which). This clonotype was obtained from a male donor with ankylosing spondylitis. The CDR3, as DNA: TGTGCCAGTAGACAGGGGGCGGACACTGAAGCTTTCTTA. Its translation: CASRQGADTEAFL.